The 26 T cell receptor beta chains in this list originate from one sample, sequenced in a study of regulatory T cells in long-lasting Graves disease. Time point of the sample: newly diagnosed GD, antithyroid drugs for less than 3 months. PBMCs provided the RNA from which the TCR library was made. Building the TCR beta libraries relied on iRepertoire HTBI primers, and CDR3 regions underwent Arm-PCR. TCRdb re-derived calls from the multiplex PCR reads in MiXCR, one entry per CDR3 protein. This sample has around 420,000 distinct CDR3 sequences, with about 14% found just once. The sequencing here drew on peripheral blood mononuclear cells (PBMCs), taken at new diagnosis, from a patient treated with antithyroid drugs. Receptors were obtained from a female donor with Graves disease.

This clonotype was detected only a few times. This chain joins TRBV6-2 or TRBV6-3 and TRBJ1-2, with a tentative D call TRBD1 (5 bases). Germline V lookup: CDR1 MNHEY, CDR2 SVGEGT. This CDR3 contains 12 residues. The V gene lost 8 bases and the J gene lost 4 bases, with 11 bases spanning the gap. The CDR3 region is CASGLRGYGYTF. CDR3 nucleotide sequence: TGTGCCAGCGGCCTGAGGGGCTATGGCTACACCTTC.

This clonotype was counted at least ten times. This chain joins TRBV7-2 and TRBJ2-3; 15 bases line up with TRBD2. V gave up 5 bases and J gave up 4 bases; unmatched junction bases: 10. The CDR3 is 18 amino acids. The germline CDR1 and CDR2 sequences are SGHTA and FQGNSA. CDR3 in DNA: TGTGCCAGCAGCCCCCGGGTACGGACTAGCGGGAGGGCAGATACGCAGTATTTT. This encodes CASSPRVRTSGRADTQYF.

This clonotype was seen a few times. V gene TRBV6-5 combines with J gene TRBJ2-1, with 12 bases aligning to TRBD1. The V gene end was trimmed by 2 bases and the J gene end by 8 bases; junction bases not matched to a gene: 10. The CDR3 length is 17 residues. Germline CDR1 and CDR2: MNHEY and SVGAGI. This CDR3 reads CASSYLGTGTGGYEQFF. DNA of the CDR3: TGTGCCAGCAGTTACCTGGGGACCGGGACAGGGGGCTATGAGCAGTTCTTC.

The chain has TRBV19 and TRBJ2-2; D is uncertain. V lost 5 bases and J 1 base, leaving 11 bases between the germline ends. Per germline, CDR1 LNHDA and CDR2 SQIVND (reference sequence). The length of the CDR3 is 15 residues. The CDR3 region is CASSERRKNTGELFF. CDR3 sequence (DNA): TGTGCCAGTAGTGAAAGACGGAAGAACACCGGGGAGCTGTTTTTT.

This clonotype was observed at least ten times. The rearrangement uses TRBV6-2 or TRBV6-3 and TRBJ2-3; D not resolved. CDR1 and CDR2 from the germline V gene are MNHEY and SVGEGT. The germline V and J ends were trimmed by 4 bases and 6 bases, with 14 bases remaining between them. The CDR3 contains 14 residues. In nucleotides, the CDR3 is TGTGCCAGCAGTTTACCTCACCCGTCGGATACGCAGTATTTT. Its protein is CASSLPHPSDTQYF.

In its sample, this clonotype was seen many times. J is TRBJ2-5 and V is TRBV7-3; TRBD2 matches at 11 bases. Germline CDR1 and CDR2: SGHTA and FQGTGA. The V and J ends lost 6 bases and 4 bases, in that order; junction bases with no gene match: 13. CDR3 length: 17 residues. The CDR3 region is CASSPGVTSGSRETQYF. CDR3 sequence (DNA): TGTGCCAGCAGTCCAGGAGTCACTAGCGGGAGTAGAGAGACCCAGTACTTC.

The sample holds a few counts of this clonotype. The rearrangement links TRBV6-2 or TRBV6-3 to TRBJ2-7; D perhaps matches TRBD1 (5 bases). The V gene's germline CDR1 is MNHEY and CDR2 SVGEGT. V lost 10 bases and J lost 6, with 16 bases in between. There are 12 residues in the CDR3. This chain's CDR3 is CATQRAGIEQYF. CDR3 DNA: TGTGCCACCCAAAGGGCAGGGATCGAGCAGTACTTC.

The table lists this clonotype with many counts. This chain joins TRBV27 and TRBJ2-7, with a tentative D call TRBD2 (6 bases). The CDR3 runs 14 residues. The germline gives CDR1 MNHEY, CDR2 SMNVEV (reference sequence). Between the trimmed V and J ends, which lost 5 bases and 6 bases, there was a span of 17 bases. CDR3 bases: TGTGCCAGCAGTGACCGGGACGCGGGGCGCGAGCAGTACTTC. Its translation: CASSDRDAGREQYF.

At least ten counts were recorded for this clonotype. This sequence joins TRBV12-5 and TRBJ2-1; D ambiguous. Trimming cost V 6 bases and J 0 bases, with 9 bases left between them. The CDR3 consists of 14 residues. Germline-derived CDR1 and CDR2 are LGHNT and FRNRAP. CDR3 sequence: CASGSLSSYNEQFF. The CDR3 DNA sequence: TGTGCTAGTGGCTCTTTATCCTCCTACAATGAGCAGTTCTTC.

The chain has TRBV12-3 or TRBV12-4 and TRBJ1-1, with D maybe TRBD1 (5 bases). The CDR3 has 14 residues. With 6 bases removed from V and 0 bases from J, the gap between germline ends came to 11 bases. The CDR3 loop is CASRTGTLNTEAFF. CDR3 DNA sequence: TGTGCCAGCAGGACCGGGACGTTGAACACTGAAGCTTTCTTT.

Ten or more counts support this clonotype. The V call is TRBV7-3, the J call TRBJ2-7; no clear D gene. CDR1 and CDR2 (germline): SGHTA, FQGTGA. The ends were cut back, 5 bases at V and 0 bases at J, with 8 bases in the middle. The CDR3 has 13 residues. The CDR3 sequence: CASSVTSSYEQYF. CDR3 sequence (DNA): TGTGCCAGCAGCGTTACGAGCTCCTACGAGCAGTACTTC.

The chain is built from TRBV19 and TRBJ2-5; a possible D gene is TRBD1 (6 bases). Germline values: CDR1 LNHDA, CDR2 SQIVND (reference sequence). This CDR3 has 15 amino acids. V gave up 6 bases and J gave up 3 bases, with 17 bases separating them. CDR3 region: CASRTTTGSKETQYF. The CDR3 DNA reads as TGTGCCAGTAGGACAACGACAGGCTCAAAAGAGACCCAGTACTTC.

Comments on this clonotype: A read error likely explains this, since a far larger clone differs by one base. The gene calls are TRBV12-3 or TRBV12-4 and TRBJ1-4, with 12 bases that match TRBD1. This CDR3 contains 15 residues. V trimming: 8 bases; J trimming: 8 bases; junction bases outside the gene matches: 9. Written as DNA, the CDR3 is TGTGCCAGCGGGGGGACAGGGGGCCATAAGGAAAAACTGTTTTTT. This encodes CASGGTGGHKEKLFF.

This clonotype was observed many times. This chain uses TRBV7-2 with TRBJ2-1, with 10 nucleotides matching TRBD2. The CDR3 is made up of 15 amino acids. V was pared by 4 bases and J by 4 bases, with 4 bases of the junction left unmatched. Germline V gives CDR1 SGHTA, CDR2 FQGNSA. The CDR3 nucleotides read TGTGCCAGCAGCTCACTAGCGGGAAGGTACAATGAGCAGTTCTTC. Encoded protein: CASSSLAGRYNEQFF.

V is TRBV5-6 and J is TRBJ2-3; D may be TRBD1 or TRBD2 (5 bases each). TRBJ2-5 explains the end of the DNA better; the J call may be wrong. Germline V gene lookup returns CDR1 SGHDT and CDR2 YYEEEE. The CDR3 is 14 residues long. The CDR3 DNA reads TGTGCCAGCAGTCCCCCCTGGGGGATGGAGACCCAGTACTTC. It codes for CASSPPWGMETQYF.

This CDR3 reads CASSLKGDGYEQYF. The CDR3 nucleotides are TGTGCCAGCAGCTTAAAGGGGGATGGCTACGAGCAGTACTTC. J is TRBJ2-7 and V is TRBV7-6; a weak D match, TRBD1 (6 bases). From germline, CDR1 is SGHVS and CDR2 FNYEAQ. V lost 2 bases and J 3 bases, leaving 11 bases between the germline ends. This CDR3 spans 14 amino acids.

There are many counts of this clonotype. In DNA form, the CDR3 reads TGCGCCAGCAGCCAGGGACGACAGCAAGAGACCCAGTACTTC. Translating it yields CASSQGRQQETQYF. V gene TRBV5-1 combines with J gene TRBJ2-5, with D perhaps assigned TRBD1 or TRBD2 (5 bases each). V was trimmed by 4 bases and J by 2 bases, leaving 12 bases between them. Germline V gene data show CDR1 as SGHRS and CDR2 as YFSETQ. The CDR3 is 14 amino acids.

This clonotype was seen only a few times. This rearrangement joins TRBV5-1 to TRBJ2-2, with D perhaps matching TRBD1 (5 bases). V was pared by 6 bases and J by 0 bases, with 15 bases between. Per the germline V gene, CDR1 is SGHRS and CDR2 is YFSETQ. The CDR3 has 16 residues. In DNA, the CDR3 is TGCGCCAGCACCCGTCTACAGGTCGCGAACACCGGGGAGCTGTTTTTT. The encoded protein is CASTRLQVANTGELFF.

This clonotype was seen more than once but under ten times. The V and J genes are TRBV18 and TRBJ2-3; TRBD2 matches at 7 bases. CDR3 length: 15 amino acids. Germline trimming cut 1 base from V and 8 bases from J; bases unmatched to any gene: 9. Looked up from germline, CDR1 is KGHSH and CDR2 is LQKENI. The DNA for the CDR3 is TGTGCCAGCTCACCACGAGGGTCCCCGGGAGGTACGCAGTATTTT. The encoded protein is CASSPRGSPGGTQYF.

This clonotype has at least ten counts. The rearrangement links TRBV5-1 to TRBJ2-3, with a tentative D call TRBD2 (6 bases). CDR1 is SGHRS and CDR2 is YFSETQ in the germline V gene. Trimming took 1 base from V and 1 from J, leaving 10 bases between them. The CDR3 length is 15 residues. DNA for the CDR3: TGCGCCAGCAGCTTGAGTAGCGGACGCACAGATACGCAGTATTTT. Amino acid sequence: CASSLSSGRTDTQYF.

This clonotype was seen a few times. This rearrangement joins TRBV12-3 or TRBV12-4 to TRBJ1-2; 7 nucleotides match TRBD1. The CDR3 runs 15 residues. Losses at the gene ends were 3 bases for V and 5 bases for J; bases not matched to a gene: 9. The CDR3 DNA reads TGTGCCAGCAGTTTGGGACCGGGACAGCAGTATGGCTACACCTTC. Translation gives CASSLGPGQQYGYTF.

V is TRBV10-3 and J is TRBJ2-7; 9 bases are shared with TRBD1. Germline CDR1 reads ENHRY; CDR2 reads SYGVKD. The CDR3 is 13 residues long. J gave up 5 bases and V 5 bases, and 4 bases lay outside the gene matches. CDR3 nucleotides: TGTGCCATCAGTCGGGACAGGGATAACGAGCAGTACTTC. Amino acid sequence: CAISRDRDNEQYF.

Concerning this clonotype: A read error is likely here: a far larger clone is one base away. The chain combines TRBV4-3 with TRBJ2-1; D assignment may be TRBD1 or TRBD2 (6 bases each). The germline V gene has CDR1 LGHNA and CDR2 YSLEER. The CDR3 is made up of 15 amino acids. V was pared by 0 bases and J by 13 bases, with 19 bases between. Here the CDR3 reads CASSQDTGSGETQFF. CDR3 nucleotides: TGCGCCAGCAGCCAAGATACAGGGTCGGGAGAGACCCAGTTCTTC.

The table lists this clonotype with many counts. This rearrangement joins TRBV30 to TRBJ2-1; D could derive from TRBD1 or TRBD2 (6 bases each). The CDR3 covers 16 residues. Per the germline V gene, CDR1 is GTSNPN and CDR2 is SVGIG (reference sequence). V lost 1 base, J lost 4 bases, and 17 bases lay in between. CDR3 in DNA: TGTGCCTGGAGTGCAGGACAGTGGGGGGCATACAATGAGCAGTTCTTC. It translates to CAWSAGQWGAYNEQFF.

About this clonotype: This likely traces to a read error, being one base from a far larger clone. J is TRBJ1-1 and V is TRBV7-3; the D is unclear. Trimming removed 4 bases from V and 4 bases from J, with 7 bases in between. The CDR3 loop spans 12 amino acids. Per germline, CDR1 SGHTA and CDR2 FQGTGA. Written as DNA, the CDR3 is TGTGCCAGCAGCTCAGGCGCCACTGAAGCTTTCTTT. It is translated as CASSSGATEAFF.

This clonotype was seen repeatedly, ten times or more. This rearrangement joins TRBV6-1 to TRBJ1-2, with no clear D. CDR1 is MNHNS and CDR2 is SASEGT in the germline V gene. Trimming left V 3 bases short and J 8 bases short, with 13 bases between. The length of the CDR3 is 13 residues. CDR3 loop: CASSDANLGGYTF. For the CDR3, the DNA is TGTGCCAGCAGTGATGCGAACCTGGGAGGCTACACCTTC.